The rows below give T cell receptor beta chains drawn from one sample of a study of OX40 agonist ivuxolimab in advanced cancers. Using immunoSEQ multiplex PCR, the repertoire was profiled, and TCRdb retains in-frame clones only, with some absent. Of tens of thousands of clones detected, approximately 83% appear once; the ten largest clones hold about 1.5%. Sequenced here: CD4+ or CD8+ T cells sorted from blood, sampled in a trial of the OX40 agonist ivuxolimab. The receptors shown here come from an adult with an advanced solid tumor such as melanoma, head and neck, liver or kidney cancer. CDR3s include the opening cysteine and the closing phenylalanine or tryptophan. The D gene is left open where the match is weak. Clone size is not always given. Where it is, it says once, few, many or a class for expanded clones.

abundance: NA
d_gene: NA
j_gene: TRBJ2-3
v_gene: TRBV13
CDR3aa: CASSPTGATDTQYF
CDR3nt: TGTGCCAGCAGCCCGACTGGGGCCACAGATACGCAGTATTTT

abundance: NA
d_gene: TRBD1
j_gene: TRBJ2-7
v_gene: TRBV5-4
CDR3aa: CASSLVGQFSYEQYF
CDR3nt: TGTGCCAGCAGCTTGGTGGGACAGTTCTCCTACGAGCAGTACTTC

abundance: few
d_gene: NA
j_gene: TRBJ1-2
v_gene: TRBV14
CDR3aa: CASSPVRSNYGYTF
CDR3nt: TGTGCCAGCAGCCCAGTCAGAAGCAACTATGGCTACACCTTC

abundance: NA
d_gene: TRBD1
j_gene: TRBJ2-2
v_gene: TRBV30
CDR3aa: CAWSRQGTLSGELFF
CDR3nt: TGTGCCTGGAGCAGACAGGGGACCTTGTCCGGGGAGCTGTTTTTT

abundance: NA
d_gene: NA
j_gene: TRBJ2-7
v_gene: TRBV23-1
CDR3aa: CASSRSRTTLDYEQYF
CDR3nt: TGCGCCAGCAGTCGATCTCGGACTACCTTAGACTACGAGCAGTACTTC

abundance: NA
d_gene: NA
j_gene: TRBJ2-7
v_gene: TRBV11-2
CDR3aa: CASSSRQLFGQPAPHEQYF
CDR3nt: TGTGCCAGCAGCTCGCGACAGCTTTTCGGACAGCCTGCTCCCCACGAGCAGTACTTC

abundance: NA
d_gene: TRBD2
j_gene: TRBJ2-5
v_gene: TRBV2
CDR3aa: CASLAGGLQETQYF
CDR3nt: TGTGCCAGCTTGGCGGGGGGCCTGCAAGAGACCCAGTACTTC

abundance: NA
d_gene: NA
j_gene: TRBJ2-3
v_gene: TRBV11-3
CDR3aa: CASSLGSRHTDTQYF
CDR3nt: TGTGCCAGCAGCTTAGGGAGCAGGCACACAGATACGCAGTATTTT

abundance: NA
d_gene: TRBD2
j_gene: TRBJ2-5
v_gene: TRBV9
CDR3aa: CASSVRGGLETQYF
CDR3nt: TGTGCCAGCAGCGTACGGGGGGGTCTTGAGACCCAGTACTTC

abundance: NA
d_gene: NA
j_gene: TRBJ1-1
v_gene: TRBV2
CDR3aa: CASSALIRSEAFF
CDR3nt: TGTGCCAGCAGTGCCTTAATTAGATCTGAAGCTTTCTTT

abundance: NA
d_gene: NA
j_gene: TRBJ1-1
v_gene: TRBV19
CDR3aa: CASRDRPGQPTEAFF
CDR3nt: TGTGCCAGTAGGGACCGACCGGGACAACCGACTGAAGCTTTCTTT

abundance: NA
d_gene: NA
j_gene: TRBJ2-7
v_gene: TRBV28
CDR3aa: CAAGRDTGLSYEQYF
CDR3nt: TGTGCCGCTGGTAGGGACACCGGATTATCCTACGAGCAGTACTTC

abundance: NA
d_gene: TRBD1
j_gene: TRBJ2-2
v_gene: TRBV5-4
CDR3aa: CASSWTGYQTGELFF
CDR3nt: TGTGCCAGCAGCTGGACAGGGTATCAGACCGGGGAGCTGTTTTTT

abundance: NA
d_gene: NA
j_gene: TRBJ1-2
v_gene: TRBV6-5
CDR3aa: CASSYGRAPFNYGYTF
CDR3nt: TGTGCCAGCAGTTACGGCAGGGCCCCTTTTAACTATGGCTACACCTTC

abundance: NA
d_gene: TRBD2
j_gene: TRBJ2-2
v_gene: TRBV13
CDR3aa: CASSLKLAAVNTGELFF
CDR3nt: TGTGCCAGCAGCCTCAAACTAGCGGCTGTTAACACCGGGGAGCTGTTTTTT

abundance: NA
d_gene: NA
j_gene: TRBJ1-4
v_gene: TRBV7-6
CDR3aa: CASSGRPLGTNEKLFF
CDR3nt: TGTGCCAGCAGCGGACGACCCCTAGGAACTAATGAAAAACTGTTTTTT

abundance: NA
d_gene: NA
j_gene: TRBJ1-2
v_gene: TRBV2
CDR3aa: CASTNPGADYGYTF
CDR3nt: TGTGCCAGCACCAACCCGGGCGCGGATTATGGCTACACCTTC

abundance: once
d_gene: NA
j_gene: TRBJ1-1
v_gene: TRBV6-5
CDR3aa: CASSYSTEINTEAFF
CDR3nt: TGTGCCAGCAGTTACTCGACAGAGATCAACACTGAAGCTTTCTTT

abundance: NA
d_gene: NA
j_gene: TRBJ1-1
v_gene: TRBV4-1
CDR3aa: CASSQDVDQNTEAFF
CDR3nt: TGCGCCAGCAGCCAAGATGTAGACCAGAACACTGAAGCTTTCTTT

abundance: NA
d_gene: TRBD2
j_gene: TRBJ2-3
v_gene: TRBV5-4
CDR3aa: CASSSTSGADTQYF
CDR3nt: TGTGCCAGCAGCTCTACTAGCGGGGCAGATACGCAGTATTTT

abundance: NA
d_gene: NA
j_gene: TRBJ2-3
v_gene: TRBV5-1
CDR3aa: CASSYQSTDTQYF
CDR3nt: TGCGCCAGCAGCTACCAGAGCACAGATACGCAGTATTTT

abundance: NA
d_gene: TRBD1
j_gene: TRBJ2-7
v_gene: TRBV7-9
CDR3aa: CASSFGTGADEQYF
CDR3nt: TGTGCCAGCAGCTTCGGGACAGGGGCAGACGAGCAGTACTTC

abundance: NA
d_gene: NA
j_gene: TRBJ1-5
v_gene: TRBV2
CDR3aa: CASSARGSNQPQHF
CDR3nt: TGTGCCAGCAGTGCCCGGGGGAGCAATCAGCCCCAGCATTTT

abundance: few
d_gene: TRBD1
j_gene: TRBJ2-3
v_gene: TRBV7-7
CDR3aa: CASSDRGSTDTQYF
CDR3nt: TGTGCCAGCAGCGACAGGGGGAGCACAGATACGCAGTATTTT

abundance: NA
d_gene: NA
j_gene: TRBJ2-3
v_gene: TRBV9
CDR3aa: CASRPGRYGDTQYF
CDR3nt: TGTGCCAGCAGACCGGGGCGGTATGGAGATACGCAGTATTTT

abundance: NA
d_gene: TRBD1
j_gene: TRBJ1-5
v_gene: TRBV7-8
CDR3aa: CASSPDRGLGQPQHF
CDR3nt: TGTGCCAGCAGCCCCGACAGGGGGTTGGGACAGCCCCAGCATTTT